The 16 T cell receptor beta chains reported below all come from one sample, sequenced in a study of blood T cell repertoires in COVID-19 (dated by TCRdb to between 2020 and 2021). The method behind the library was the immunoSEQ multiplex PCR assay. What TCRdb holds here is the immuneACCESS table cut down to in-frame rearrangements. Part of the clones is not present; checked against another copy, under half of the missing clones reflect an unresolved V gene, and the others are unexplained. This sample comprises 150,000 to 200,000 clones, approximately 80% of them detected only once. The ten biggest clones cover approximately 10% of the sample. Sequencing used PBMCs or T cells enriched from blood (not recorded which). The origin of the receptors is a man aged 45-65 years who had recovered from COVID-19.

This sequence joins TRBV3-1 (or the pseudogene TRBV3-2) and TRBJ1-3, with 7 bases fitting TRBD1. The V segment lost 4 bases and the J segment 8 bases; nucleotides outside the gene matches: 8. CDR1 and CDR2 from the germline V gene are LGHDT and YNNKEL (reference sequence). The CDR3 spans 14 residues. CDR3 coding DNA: TGTGCCAGCAGCCTACAGGGGTTCATAGACACCATATATTTT. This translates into CASSLQGFIDTIYF.

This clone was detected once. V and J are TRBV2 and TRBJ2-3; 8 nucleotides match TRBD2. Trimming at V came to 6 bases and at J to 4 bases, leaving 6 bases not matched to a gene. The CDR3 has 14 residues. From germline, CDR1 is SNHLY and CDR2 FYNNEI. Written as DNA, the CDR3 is TGTGCCAGCAGGGAGCTAGCGGGCTCAGATACGCAGTATTTT. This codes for CASRELAGSDTQYF.

The CDR3 sequence: CASSYTTGADQPQHF. The DNA of the CDR3 is TGTGCCAGCAGTTACACTACAGGGGCGGATCAGCCCCAGCATTTT. The chain is built from TRBV6-5 and TRBJ1-5, with 7 positions matching TRBD1. The germline CDR1 and CDR2 sequences are MNHEY and SVGAGI. The CDR3 has 15 amino acids. The J segment lost 5 bases and the V segment lost 2 bases, leaving 6 bases of the junction unmatched.

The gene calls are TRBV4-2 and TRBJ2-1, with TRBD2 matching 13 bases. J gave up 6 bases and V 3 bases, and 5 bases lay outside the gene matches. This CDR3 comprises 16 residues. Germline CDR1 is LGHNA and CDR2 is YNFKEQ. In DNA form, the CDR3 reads TGTGCCAGCAGCCATCAACTAGCGGGGGGGCGCAATGAGCAGTTCTTC. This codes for CASSHQLAGGRNEQFF.

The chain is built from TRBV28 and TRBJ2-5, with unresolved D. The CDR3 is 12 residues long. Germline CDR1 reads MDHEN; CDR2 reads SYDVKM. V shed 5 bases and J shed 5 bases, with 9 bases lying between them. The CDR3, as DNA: TGTGCCAGCAGTCGGGTACCCGAGACCCAGTACTTC. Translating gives CASSRVPETQYF. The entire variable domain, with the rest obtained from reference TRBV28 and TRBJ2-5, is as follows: DVKVTQSSRYLVKRTGEKVFLECVQDMDHENMFWYRQDPGLGLRLIYFSYDVKMKEKGDIPEGYSVSREKKERFSLILESASTNQTSMYLCASSRVPETQYFGPGTRLLVL.

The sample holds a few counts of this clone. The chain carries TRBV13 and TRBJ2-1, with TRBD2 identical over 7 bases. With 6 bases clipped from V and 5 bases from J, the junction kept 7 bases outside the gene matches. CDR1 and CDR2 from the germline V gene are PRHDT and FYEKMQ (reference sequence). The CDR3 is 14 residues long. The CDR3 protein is CASRMRLADNEQFF. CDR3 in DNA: TGTGCCAGCAGAATGAGACTAGCCGACAATGAGCAGTTCTTC.

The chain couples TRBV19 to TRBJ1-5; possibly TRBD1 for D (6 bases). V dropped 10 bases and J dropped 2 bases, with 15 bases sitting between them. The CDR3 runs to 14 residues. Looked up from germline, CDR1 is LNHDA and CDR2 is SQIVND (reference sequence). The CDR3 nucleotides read TGTGCCACCTCCCCCTCAGGGGGCAATCAGCCCCAGCATTTT. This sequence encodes CATSPSGGNQPQHF.

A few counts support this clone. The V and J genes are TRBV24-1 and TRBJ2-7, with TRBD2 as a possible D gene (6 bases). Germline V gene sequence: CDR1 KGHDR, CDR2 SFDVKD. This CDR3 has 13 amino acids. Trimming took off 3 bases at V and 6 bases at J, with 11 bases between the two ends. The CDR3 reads CATSDGAGIEQYF. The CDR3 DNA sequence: TGTGCCACCAGTGATGGGGCGGGGATCGAGCAGTACTTC.

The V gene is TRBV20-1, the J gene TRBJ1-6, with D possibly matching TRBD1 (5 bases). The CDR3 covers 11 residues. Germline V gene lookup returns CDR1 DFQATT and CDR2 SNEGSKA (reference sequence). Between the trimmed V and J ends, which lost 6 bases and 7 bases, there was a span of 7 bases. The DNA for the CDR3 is TGCAGTGCCAAGGGGAATTCACCCCTCCACTTT. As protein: CSAKGNSPLHF.

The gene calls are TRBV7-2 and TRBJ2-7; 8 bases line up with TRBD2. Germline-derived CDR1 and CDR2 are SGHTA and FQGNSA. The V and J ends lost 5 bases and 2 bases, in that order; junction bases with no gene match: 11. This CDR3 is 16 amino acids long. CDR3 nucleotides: TGTGCCAGCAGCCCAGGAGGCGGGGGGAAAGCCTACGAGCAGTACTTC. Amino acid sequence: CASSPGGGGKAYEQYF.

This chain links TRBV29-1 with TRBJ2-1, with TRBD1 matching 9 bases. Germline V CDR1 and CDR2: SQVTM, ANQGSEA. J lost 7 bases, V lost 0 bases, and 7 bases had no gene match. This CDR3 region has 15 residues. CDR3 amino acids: CSVEEGQGRLNEQFF. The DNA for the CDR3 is TGCAGCGTTGAAGAGGGACAGGGCAGATTGAATGAGCAGTTCTTC.

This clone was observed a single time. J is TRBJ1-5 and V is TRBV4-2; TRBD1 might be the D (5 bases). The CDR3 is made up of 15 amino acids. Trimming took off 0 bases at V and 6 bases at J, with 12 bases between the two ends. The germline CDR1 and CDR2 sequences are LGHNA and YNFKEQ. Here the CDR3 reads CASSQEGQGGQPQHF. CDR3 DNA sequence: TGTGCCAGCAGCCAAGAAGGTCAGGGTGGTCAGCCCCAGCATTTT.

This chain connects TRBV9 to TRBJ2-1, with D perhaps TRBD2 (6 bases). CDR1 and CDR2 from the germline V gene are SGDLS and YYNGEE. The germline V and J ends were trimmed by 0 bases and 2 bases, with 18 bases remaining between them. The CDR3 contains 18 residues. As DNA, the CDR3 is TGTGCCAGCAGCGTAGATTCTCCAAACGTAGCGGCCTACAATGAGCAGTTCTTC. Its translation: CASSVDSPNVAAYNEQFF.

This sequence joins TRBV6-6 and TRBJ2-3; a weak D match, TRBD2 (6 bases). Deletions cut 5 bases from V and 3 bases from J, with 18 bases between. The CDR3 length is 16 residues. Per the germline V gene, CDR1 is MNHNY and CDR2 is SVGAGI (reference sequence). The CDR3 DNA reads TGTGCCAGCAGTCGAGAGACTAGGGGCCATACAGATACGCAGTATTTT. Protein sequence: CASSRETRGHTDTQYF.

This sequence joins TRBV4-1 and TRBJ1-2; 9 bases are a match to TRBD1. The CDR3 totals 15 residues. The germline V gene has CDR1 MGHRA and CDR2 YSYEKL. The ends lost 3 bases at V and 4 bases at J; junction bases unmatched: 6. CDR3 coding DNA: TGCGCCAGCAGCCACTCACAGGGGGCGGGCTATGGCTACACCTTC. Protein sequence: CASSHSQGAGYGYTF.

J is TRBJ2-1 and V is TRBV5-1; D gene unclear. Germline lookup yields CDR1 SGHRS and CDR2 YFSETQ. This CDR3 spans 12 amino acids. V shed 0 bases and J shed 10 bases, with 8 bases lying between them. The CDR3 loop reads CASSLEEAEQFF. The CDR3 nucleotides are TGCGCCAGCAGCTTGGAAGAGGCCGAGCAGTTCTTC.